Listed here is a single TCR beta chain. Other DNA sequences in this sample translate to the same CDR3. This record comes from a study of blood T cell repertoires in COVID-19. Overall study context: The study drew acute and convalescent COVID-19 samples from the United States, Italy and Spain.

The participants were between about 18 and 95 years old and came from about two dozen US areas. Donors were grouped by their self-reported clinical history. In the source study's methods: How many nucleated cells were present was estimated from reference gene primer amplification. Produced via immunoSEQ multiplex PCR; TCRdb's table is partial and in-frame only. V and J calls plus clone size are reproduced from that table; the DNA served to infer D and trimming. The sample has hundreds of thousands of clones; about nine tenths are singletons. The source material was PBMCs or T cells enriched from blood (not recorded which). The sequence was obtained from a woman aged 30 to 39 with acute COVID-19.

CDR3 protein: CASSLTGGTEAFF. DNA for the CDR3: TGTGCCAGCAGTCTGACAGGGGGCACTGAAGCTTTCTTT. This rearrangement joins TRBV6-2 or TRBV6-3 to TRBJ1-1; 9 nucleotides agree with TRBD1. There are 13 residues in the CDR3. Germline CDR1 reads MNHEY; CDR2 reads SVGEGT. The trim removed 5 bases at V and 4 bases at J, leaving 2 bases unmatched.